A single sample is the source of the 23 T cell receptor beta chains below, sequenced in a study of neurological immune-mediated disorders. MiXCR was run by TCRdb on the 5' RACE reads, yielding one entry per CDR3 protein. The sample consists of 60,000 to 85,000 distinct CDR3 sequences, approximately 5% of them appearing once. The sample comprised PBMCs. All receptors come from a woman under 40 with multiple sclerosis.

This clonotype has ten or more counts. This sequence joins TRBV12-3 or TRBV12-4 and TRBJ2-1, with D tentatively TRBD2 (5 bases). CDR3 size: 14 residues. Trimming took 3 bases from V and 2 from J, leaving 8 bases between them. CDR3 bases: TGTGCCAGCAGTTTTGAGGGAGCCTACAATGAGCAGTTCTTC. Translation: CASSFEGAYNEQFF.

In its sample, this clonotype was seen many times. This rearrangement joins TRBV9 to TRBJ1-5; 8 bases are a match to TRBD1. Germline V lookup: CDR1 SGDLS, CDR2 YYNGEE. The CDR3 spans 15 residues. Trimming at V came to 0 bases and at J to 4 bases, leaving 3 bases not matched to a gene. The CDR3 protein is CASSVGTGRNQPQHF. CDR3 nucleotides: TGTGCCAGCAGCGTAGGGACAGGGAGAAATCAGCCCCAGCATTTT.

This clonotype was counted ten times or more. The chain links TRBV12-3 or TRBV12-4 to TRBJ2-1; 7 bases are a match to TRBD2. V shed 7 bases, J shed 2 bases, and the junction held 8 bases outside the gene matches. This CDR3 has 15 amino acids. The CDR3 DNA is TGTGCCAGCAACCCAGCGGGGCAGCCCTACAATGAGCAGTTCTTC. The encoded protein is CASNPAGQPYNEQFF.

This clonotype was picked up many times. The chain combines TRBV15 with TRBJ2-2; D not resolved. The CDR3 runs to 14 residues. Germline assignment: CDR1 LNHNV and CDR2 YYDKDF (reference sequence). Deletions cut 6 bases from V and 0 bases from J, with 8 bases between. The CDR3 loop reads CATRKDSNTGELFF. The CDR3 coding sequence is TGTGCCACCAGAAAGGATTCGAACACCGGGGAGCTGTTTTTT.

This clonotype was seen ten or more times. The chain carries TRBV2 and TRBJ2-1; 9 nucleotides match TRBD2. Trimming removed 2 bases from V and 2 bases from J; junction bases left unmatched: 1. The CDR3 has 15 amino acids. Germline CDR1 is SNHLY and CDR2 is FYNNEI. CDR3 DNA sequence: TGTGCCAGCAGTGAATCTAGCGGGACCTACAATGAGCAGTTCTTC. Translation: CASSESSGTYNEQFF. Looking up the rest from reference TRBV2 and TRBJ2-1 gives the full variable domain: EPEVTQTPSHQVTQMGQEVILRCVPISNHLYFYWYRQILGQKVEFLVSFYNNEISEKSEIFDDQFSVERPDGSNFTLKIRSTKLEDSAMYFCASSESSGTYNEQFFGPGTRLTVL.

This clonotype came up many times. This chain connects TRBV11-2 to TRBJ2-5; D possibly matches TRBD1 or TRBD2 (5 bases each). The CDR3 consists of 13 residues. Germline-derived CDR1 and CDR2 are SGHAT and FQNNGV. V was cut by 0 bases and J by 7 bases, with 9 bases left in between. The CDR3: CASSLDEGPTQYF. The CDR3 nucleotides read TGTGCCAGCAGCTTAGATGAGGGGCCGACCCAGTACTTC.

This clonotype has a count of ten or more. V usage is TRBV20-1 and J usage is TRBJ2-2; no reliable D call. V was pared by 7 bases and J by 2 bases, with 8 bases between. CDR1 is DFQATT, CDR2 SNEGSKA, per germline (reference sequence). This CDR3 comprises 12 residues. CDR3: CSGASNTGELFF. The CDR3 bases are TGCAGTGGGGCGAGTAACACCGGGGAGCTGTTTTTT.

This clonotype was recorded at least ten times. V usage is TRBV5-1 and J usage is TRBJ2-1; no clear D. CDR1 SGHRS and CDR2 YFSETQ come from the germline V gene. V shed 2 bases and J shed 7 bases, with 10 bases lying between them. The CDR3 is 13 amino acids. The CDR3 loop reads CASSFPGLNEQFF. For the CDR3, the DNA is TGCGCCAGCAGCTTTCCCGGGCTGAATGAGCAGTTCTTC.

This clonotype turned up a few times. Since a much larger clone is just one base distant, this may be a read error. The chain links TRBV28 to TRBJ2-3; TRBD2 matches 11 bases. Germline values: CDR1 MDHEN, CDR2 SYDVKM. The CDR3 has 18 residues. V lost 4 bases to trimming and J lost 8 bases; unmatched junction nucleotides: 17. In nucleotides, the CDR3 is TGTGCCAGCAGTTCTTTTGGGACTAGCGGTACATGGGCAGGTACGCAGTATTTT. Its translation is CASSSFGTSGTWAGTQYF. Full variable domain (remainder filled in from reference TRBV28 and TRBJ2-3): DVKVTQSSRYLVKRTGEKVFLECVQDMDHENMFWYRQDPGLGLRLIYFSYDVKMKEKGDIPEGYSVSREKKERFSLILESASTNQTSMYLCASSSFGTSGTWAGTQYFGPGTRLTVL.

This clonotype came up many times. V is TRBV5-1 and J is TRBJ2-1; D is tentatively TRBD1 or TRBD2 (6 bases each). Trimming removed 4 bases from V and 5 bases from J, with 13 bases in between. This CDR3 has 14 amino acids. Germline V gives CDR1 SGHRS, CDR2 YFSETQ. CDR3 bases: TGCGCCAGCAGCCCCCTAGGGGGGAACAATGAGCAGTTCTTC. The encoded protein is CASSPLGGNNEQFF.

This clonotype was observed at least ten times. The chain carries TRBV27 and TRBJ2-4; TRBD1 matches 7 bases. The CDR3 contains 14 residues. The V segment lost 5 bases and the J segment 8 bases; nucleotides outside the gene matches: 9. Germline V gives CDR1 MNHEY, CDR2 SMNVEV (reference sequence). The CDR3 protein is CASSMKGARDIQYF. CDR3 coding DNA: TGTGCCAGCAGTATGAAGGGGGCGCGGGACATTCAGTACTTC.

Remarks on this clonotype: A much larger clone differs by one base, so this may be a read error. The chain is built from TRBV12-3 or TRBV12-4 and TRBJ2-3; D may be TRBD1 (6 bases). This CDR3 has 14 amino acids. CDR3 in DNA: TGTGCCAGCAGTCCGACAGGCCTCGGGGATAAGCAGTATTTT. It is translated as CASSPTGLGDKQYF.

Many counts were recorded for this clonotype. The chain couples TRBV20-1 to TRBJ2-7; 7 bases fit TRBD2. CDR3 length: 13 residues. Germline loops: CDR1 DFQATT, CDR2 SNEGSKA (reference sequence). The V and J ends lost 3 bases and 3 bases, in that order; junction bases with no gene match: 5. CDR3 bases: TGCAGTGCTAGGACTAGCAACGGCTACGAGCAGTACGTC. The encoded protein is CSARTSNGYEQYV.

At least ten counts were recorded for this clonotype. The chain uses TRBV20-1 and TRBJ2-1; the D is unclear. The V and J ends lost 6 bases and 4 bases respectively, with 25 bases between them. This CDR3 comprises 17 residues. Germline CDR1 and CDR2: DFQATT and SNEGSKA (reference sequence). This chain's CDR3 is CSAILDGRSALYNEQFF. The DNA for the CDR3 is TGCAGTGCAATCCTCGACGGACGGTCGGCCCTTTACAATGAGCAGTTCTTC.

This chain links TRBV18 with TRBJ2-1, with 8 bases fitting TRBD1. In germline, CDR1 is KGHSH, CDR2 LQKENI. The CDR3 consists of 15 residues. Losses at the gene ends were 3 bases for V and 1 base for J; bases not matched to a gene: 2. The CDR3 region is CASSPQGASYNEQFF. The CDR3 coding sequence is TGTGCCAGCTCACCTCAGGGGGCGTCCTACAATGAGCAGTTCTTC. Together with reference TRBV18 and TRBJ2-1, the CDR3 gives the full variable domain: NAGVMQNPRHLVRRRGQEARLRCSPMKGHSHVYWYRQLPEEGLKFMVYLQKENIIDESGMPKERFSAEFPKEGPSILRIQQVVRGDSAAYFCASSPQGASYNEQFFGPGTRLTVL.

In this sample, this clonotype turned up many times. The V call is TRBV10-2, the J call TRBJ2-1; 11 nucleotides agree with TRBD2. The germline CDR1 and CDR2 sequences are WSHSY and SAAADI. The CDR3 spans 18 residues. V dropped 1 base and J dropped 7; count of bases not matched to a gene: 12. The CDR3 here is CASSEWGLAASGQNEQFF. CDR3 nucleotide sequence: TGCGCCAGCAGTGAGTGGGGACTAGCGGCCTCGGGACAGAATGAGCAGTTCTTC.

This clonotype was seen repeatedly, ten times or more. The genes are TRBV6-6 and TRBJ1-2; unclear D gene. Germline V gives CDR1 MNHNY, CDR2 SVGAGI (reference sequence). Trimming cost V 4 bases and J 4 bases, with 13 bases left between them. This CDR3 comprises 14 residues. In nucleotides, the CDR3 is TGTGCCAGCAGTTCCGACCCCACCAGCTATGGCTACACCTTC. Translation gives CASSSDPTSYGYTF.

This clonotype was counted many times. V usage is TRBV20-1 and J usage is TRBJ2-3; TRBD2 aligns across 8 bases. J gave up 1 base and V 6 bases, and 3 bases lay outside the gene matches. Germline CDR1 reads DFQATT; CDR2 reads SNEGSKA (reference sequence). The CDR3 runs to 13 residues. CDR3 DNA sequence: TGCAGTGCAAAGACTAGCGGCACAGATACGCAGTATTTT. It encodes CSAKTSGTDTQYF.

This clonotype has at least ten counts. J is TRBJ2-1 and V is TRBV5-1, with TRBD2 as a possible D gene (6 bases). Germline V CDR1 and CDR2: SGHRS, YFSETQ. The V end was cut by 0 bases, the J end by 6 bases, with 10 bases between. The length of the CDR3 is 14 residues. Here the CDR3 reads CASSLGSGGNEQFF. As DNA, the CDR3 is TGCGCCAGCAGCTTGGGGTCCGGGGGCAATGAGCAGTTCTTC.

This clonotype was found many times. This rearrangement joins TRBV27 to TRBJ1-2, with D possibly TRBD1 on 5 matching bases. Germline V gives CDR1 MNHEY, CDR2 SMNVEV (reference sequence). V dropped 9 bases and J dropped 7 bases, with 24 bases sitting between them. CDR3 size: 15 residues. The CDR3 here is CASYTIGAGMSGYTF. The CDR3 DNA is TGTGCCAGTTATACCATCGGGGCGGGAATGAGTGGCTACACCTTC.

At least ten counts were recorded for this clonotype. This chain links TRBV20-1 with TRBJ1-2; the match to TRBD1 covers 7 bases. CDR3 length equals 16 residues. Trimming removed 3 bases from V and 1 base from J; junction bases left unmatched: 11. Germline CDR1 DFQATT, CDR2 SNEGSKA (reference sequence). CDR3 DNA: TGCAGTGCTAGTGAGGCCCACGGGACAGATAACTATGGCTACACCTTC. Protein sequence: CSASEAHGTDNYGYTF.

This clonotype was recorded at least ten times. A clone one base away is much larger, so this may be a read error. V usage is TRBV5-5 and J usage is TRBJ2-5; 7 bases match TRBD1. V lost 4 bases, J lost 2 bases, and 2 bases stayed unmatched. The CDR3 is 13 residues long. Germline V CDR1 and CDR2: SGHKS, YYEKEE (reference sequence). CDR3 sequence (DNA): TGTGCCAGCAGCACGGGACAGCAAGAGACCCAGTACTTC. Protein product: CASSTGQQETQYF. The full variable domain, completed using reference TRBV5-5 and TRBJ2-5, is DAGVTQSPTHLIKTRGQQVTLRCSPISGHKSVSWYQQVLGQGPQFIFQYYEKEERGRGNFPDRFSARQFPNYSSELNVNALLLGDSALYLCASSTGQQETQYFGPGTRLLVL.

This clonotype was seen many times. The chain recombines TRBV20-1 with TRBJ2-3; tentatively, D is TRBD2 (5 bases). The CDR3 is made up of 14 amino acids. Germline V gives CDR1 DFQATT, CDR2 SNEGSKA (reference sequence). The V end lost 5 bases, the J end lost 0 bases, and 12 bases lay between the germline ends. The CDR3 sequence: CSARGRISTDTQYF. The CDR3 DNA sequence: TGCAGTGCTCGGGGTCGGATCAGCACAGATACGCAGTATTTT.